This T cell receptor (beta chain) was sequenced for a study of blood T cell repertoires in COVID-19. Across the whole study: COVID-19 samples collected from the United States, Italy and Spain covered acute and convalescent phases. PBMCs, B-cell-depleted T cells, or T cells were the source of the cDNA or gDNA that made up the material.

The V gene's germline CDR1 is SNHLY and CDR2 FYNNEI. The CDR3 loop spans 13 amino acids. V dropped 4 bases and J dropped 7 bases, with 13 bases sitting between them. Per the study methods: Scientists estimated how many nucleated cells there were by amplifying reference gene primers. The table came from immunoSEQ multiplex PCR; TCRdb's copy has only in-frame clones and leaves some out. The V and J calls and the clone size are those of that table, but D and trimming were determined from the DNA. The table lists approximately 250,000 clones, almost 85% of them singletons. The chain combines TRBV2 with TRBJ1-2; D is perhaps TRBD1 (5 bases). The clonotype comes from a man aged 40-55 years who had recovered from COVID-19. Sequenced material: PBMCs or T cells enriched from blood (not recorded which). The DNA for the CDR3 is TGTGCCAGCAGTGTTGGAGGGGTCGGTGGCTACACCTTC. This sequence encodes CASSVGGVGGYTF.